The clone carrying this TCR beta chain has at least ten counts. Its antigen is undetermined. These data belong to a study of identical twins. The study's findings and limits: Not following the same donors, the study drew its conclusions from cross-sectional statistical analysis. For out-of-frame alpha sequences shared by twins, low generation probability was in excess.

The germline V gene encodes CDR1 LNHNV and CDR2 YYDKDF (reference sequence). This CDR3 has 14 amino acids. After removal of 9 bases from V and 2 bases from J, the junction contained 6 bases not matched to a gene. TCRdb processed the 5' RACE reads anew with MiXCR; each CDR3 protein has one entry. This table holds some 630,000 distinct CDR3 sequences, 7% to 7.5% found once. This same sample was also part of a study on yellow fever vaccine responses in identical twins.

Sequences were obtained from PBMCs. The sequence derives from a woman aged 18-29 years in good health. V gene TRBV15 combines with J gene TRBJ2-5, with 10 bases matching TRBD2. This CDR3 reads CATHLAGVQETQYF. The CDR3 nucleotides read TGTGCCACGCATCTAGCGGGGGTACAAGAGACCCAGTACTTC.